The rows below give T cell receptor beta chains drawn from one sample of a study of Graves' ophthalmopathy and Graves' hyperthyroidism. TCRdb analysed the multiplex PCR reads with MiXCR anew, one entry per CDR3 protein. The sample has some 160,000 distinct CDR3 sequences, around two fifths seen once. Sequenced material: peripheral blood. These receptors were obtained from a man aged 25-45 years with Graves' ophthalmopathy. The CDR3 runs from the conserved cysteine through the conserved F or W. A D gene is named only where the DNA matches it firmly. Rows give clone size only sometimes, using once, few, many, or a class for an expanded clone.

TRBV12-3/TRBV12-4,TRBJ1-1,many,.,CASSTRLTGAGTEAFF,TGTGCCAGCAGTACTCGACTCACAGGTGCGGGCACTGAAGCTTTCTTT
TRBV6-2/TRBV6-3,TRBJ2-7,.,.,CASKEAAWTSYEQYF,TGTGCCAGCAAAGAAGCGGCGTGGACCTCCTACGAGCAGTACTTC
TRBV28,TRBJ1-2,many,.,CASKGASDRGYTF,TGTGCCAGCAAGGGCGCATCAGATCGTGGCTACACCTTC
TRBV7-2,TRBJ2-7,few,.,CASSFKIARSREQYF,TGTGCCAGCAGCTTTAAGATCGCTAGATCTCGCGAGCAGTACTTC
TRBV29-1,TRBJ1-6,many,.,CSVEDPETGDNSPLHF,TGCAGCGTTGAAGATCCCGAGACAGGAGATAATTCACCCCTCCACTTT
TRBV12-3/TRBV12-4,TRBJ2-7,many,TRBD1,CASSPGQGGYEQYF,TGTGCCAGCAGCCCTGGACAGGGGGGATACGAGCAGTACTTC
TRBV11-2,TRBJ1-1,.,TRBD1,CASSLVAWDRVKNTEAFF,TGTGCCAGCAGCTTAGTAGCTTGGGACAGGGTCAAGAACACTGAAGCTTTCTTT
TRBV12-3/TRBV12-4,TRBJ2-5,.,.,CASIQEGLGQETQYF,TGTGCCAGCATTCAGGAGGGGCTGGGCCAAGAGACCCAGTACTTC
TRBV6-2/TRBV6-3,TRBJ2-5,few,TRBD1,CASSYRAGQGFGTQYF,TGTGCCAGCAGTTACCGGGCTGGACAGGGGTTTGGGACCCAGTACTTC
TRBV12-3/TRBV12-4,TRBJ2-2,many,TRBD2,CATGGRVLANTGELFF,TGTGCGACGGGAGGGCGAGTGCTCGCGAACACCGGGGAGCTGTTTTTT
TRBV20-1,TRBJ2-7,.,TRBD2,CSATGLAGTYEQYF,TGCAGTGCTACCGGACTAGCGGGTACCTACGAGCAGTACTTC
TRBV7-9,TRBJ2-5,many,.,CASSQPGARPQYF,TGTGCCAGCAGCCAGCCCGGGGCCCGACCGCAGTACTTC
TRBV20-1,TRBJ2-7,few,.,CSASRTPYEQYF,TGCAGTGCTAGCCGCACGCCCTACGAGCAGTACTTC
TRBV29-1,TRBJ2-7,.,.,CSVGDWGYEQYF,TGCAGCGTTGGGGACTGGGGTTACGAGCAGTACTTC
TRBV11-2,TRBJ1-6,few,.,CASTPTSSYNSPLHF,TGTGCCAGCACCCCCACGAGCTCCTATAATTCACCCCTCCACTTT
TRBV4-1,TRBJ2-5,many,.,CASSQDPGSQETQYF,TGCGCCAGCAGCCAAGATCCAGGCAGCCAAGAGACCCAGTACTTC
TRBV7-2,TRBJ2-7,once,TRBD2,CASSLVAGDEQYF,TGTGCCAGCAGCTTGGTAGCGGGAGACGAGCAGTACTTC
TRBV6-1,TRBJ1-5,few,.,CASSEEWRGKQPQHF,TGTGCCAGCAGTGAAGAGTGGCGGGGGAAACAGCCCCAGCATTTT
TRBV29-1,TRBJ2-7,many,.,CSVASDRIYSYEQYF,TGCAGCGTTGCCAGCGACAGGATCTACTCCTACGAGCAGTACTTC
TRBV11-2,TRBJ2-5,.,.,CASSLSRGQETQYF,TGTGCCAGCAGCTTATCAAGGGGCCAAGAGACCCAGTACTTC
TRBV7-2,TRBJ2-7,many,TRBD1,CASSLGTGGGYEQYF,TGTGCCAGCAGCCTTGGGACAGGGGGAGGTTACGAGCAGTACTTC